These 11 T cell receptor beta chains were all obtained from the same sample, sequenced in a study of blood T cell repertoires in COVID-19. Sequenced by immunoSEQ multiplex PCR; TCRdb stores in-frame clones only, minus some. The data show tens of thousands of clones, approximately 81% seen once. The sample comprised peripheral blood. Receptor source: a woman aged 70-85 years in a cohort sampled during active COVID-19.

The J gene is TRBJ2-5, the V gene TRBV7-9, with a weak D call TRBD2 (6 bases). Trimming removed 2 bases at V and 5 bases at J, with 9 bases between. Germline lookup yields CDR1 SEHNR and CDR2 FQNEAQ (reference sequence). The CDR3 runs 13 residues. The CDR3 sequence is CASSLLGRETQYF. In nucleotides, the CDR3 is TGTGCCAGCAGCTTACTGGGGAGGGAGACCCAGTACTTC.

V and J are TRBV30 and TRBJ1-1; D call uncertain. CDR1 is GTSNPN, CDR2 SVGIG, per germline (reference sequence). The CDR3 is 13 amino acids. Trimming took 4 bases from V and 0 from J, leaving 9 bases between them. For the CDR3, the DNA is TGTGCCTGGATGTCGGGGATGAACACTGAAGCTTTCTTT. The encoded protein is CAWMSGMNTEAFF.

The rearrangement links TRBV19 to TRBJ1-1; TRBD1 is a possible D gene (6 bases). The CDR3 consists of 14 residues. Germline V gene sequence: CDR1 LNHDA, CDR2 SQIVND (reference sequence). Trimming pared 9 bases from V and 4 bases from J, leaving 18 bases between. The CDR3 region is CASSRDTPATEAFF. CDR3 sequence (DNA): TGTGCCAGCTCTCGGGACACCCCAGCCACTGAAGCTTTCTTT.

This clone was recorded once. V and J are TRBV30 and TRBJ1-1; D not certain. The CDR3 has 12 amino acids. Germline lookup yields CDR1 GTSNPN and CDR2 SVGIG (reference sequence). V lost 3 bases, J lost 4 bases, and 9 bases lay in between. CDR3: CAWSRGSTEAFF. CDR3 in DNA: TGTGCCTGGAGCCGGGGATCCACTGAAGCTTTCTTT. The full variable domain, rest sourced from reference TRBV30 and TRBJ1-1, is SQTIHQWPATLVQPVGSPLSLECTVEGTSNPNLYWYRQAAGRGLQLLFYSVGIGQISSEVPQNLSASRPQDRQFILSSKKLLLSDSGFYLCAWSRGSTEAFFGQGTRLTVV.

This clone was observed a handful of times. V usage is TRBV11-2 and J usage is TRBJ1-2; 7 bases match TRBD1. The CDR3 is made up of 15 amino acids. The V gene's germline CDR1 is SGHAT and CDR2 FQNNGV. V shed 3 bases and J 6 bases; nucleotides not matched to a gene: 10. CDR3 in amino acids: CASSFSGGGPNGYTF. In nucleotides, the CDR3 is TGTGCCAGCAGCTTCTCCGGAGGGGGCCCAAATGGCTACACCTTC.

The rearrangement uses TRBV4-3 and TRBJ1-2; 10 nucleotides agree with TRBD1. Unmatched junction bases numbered 8, after V lost 3 bases and J lost 7 bases. Germline loops: CDR1 LGHNA, CDR2 YSLEER. CDR3 length: 15 amino acids. CDR3 bases: TGCGCCAGCAGCCACCCCGGGACAGGGGCCGTTGGCTACACCTTC. Translation gives CASSHPGTGAVGYTF.

The J gene is TRBJ2-7, the V gene TRBV6-5; D unresolved. V dropped 6 bases and J dropped 5 bases, with 11 bases sitting between them. The CDR3 length is 12 residues. Per the germline V gene, CDR1 is MNHEY and CDR2 is SVGAGI. The CDR3 region has the DNA TGTGCCAGCAGAACGGGTGTCGACGAGCAGTACTTC. Translated, it gives CASRTGVDEQYF.

The chain joins TRBV6-5 to TRBJ2-7, with D possibly TRBD2 on 5 matching bases. The CDR3 loop spans 15 amino acids. V shed 0 bases and J shed 1 base, with 10 bases lying between them. Germline lookup yields CDR1 MNHEY and CDR2 SVGAGI. DNA for the CDR3: TGTGCCAGCAGTTACTCAGGCCTAGCTTCCTACGAGCAGTACTTC. Its translation: CASSYSGLASYEQYF.

This clone was recorded a few times. The chain employs TRBV12-3 or TRBV12-4 and TRBJ2-3, with D possibly TRBD2 on 6 matching bases. The CDR3 is 13 residues long. The V end was cut by 6 bases, the J end by 0 bases, with 7 bases between. CDR3 in amino acids: CASSGGSTDTQYF. The DNA for the CDR3 is TGTGCCAGCAGCGGAGGGAGCACAGATACGCAGTATTTT.

The chain is built from TRBV25-1 and TRBJ2-1, with D possibly TRBD1 on 5 matching bases. Trimming left V 2 bases short and J 8 bases short, with 16 bases between. The CDR3 extends over 15 amino acids. Germline CDR1 MGHDK, CDR2 SYGVNS. For the CDR3, the DNA is TGTGCCAGCAGTGAAAGCACAGGTACCCCAGATGAGCAGTTCTTC. Its protein product is CASSESTGTPDEQFF.

This clone was observed a single time. The chain has TRBV25-1 and TRBJ2-3; 10 bases align to TRBD2. The V gene end was trimmed by 5 bases and the J gene end by 1 base; junction bases not matched to a gene: 6. The CDR3 is made up of 16 amino acids. CDR1 is MGHDK and CDR2 is SYGVNS in the germline V gene. CDR3 region: CASSQREGLGTDTQYF. The CDR3 DNA sequence: TGTGCCAGCAGTCAGCGGGAGGGCCTCGGCACAGATACGCAGTATTTT.